These 11 T cell receptor beta chains originate from one sample sequenced in a study of blood T cells in healthy people across ages. The authors ran a second PCR of about 7 to 12 cycles using a sample-barcoded 5' primer and a J-beta primer mix. TCRdb re-called the 5' RACE reads with MiXCR, one entry per CDR3 protein. This table has about 840,000 distinct CDR3 sequences, just under 30% appearing once. These data also featured in a second study, about T cells of mothers and their children.

Sample: blood. Receptors were obtained from a woman aged 35 to 49 in good health.

The CDR3 DNA reads as TGCGCCAGCAGCCAAGATAACCGCCAGGGTGGGTATGGCTACACCTTC. Encoded protein: CASSQDNRQGGYGYTF. The chain combines TRBV4-1 with TRBJ1-2; TRBD1 might be the D (5 bases). This CDR3 spans 16 amino acids. Between the trimmed V and J ends, which lost 0 bases and 5 bases, there was a span of 16 bases. In germline, CDR1 is MGHRA, CDR2 YSYEKL.

The rearrangement joins TRBV19 to TRBJ2-1; weak D call: TRBD1 (5 bases). The germline V gene encodes CDR1 LNHDA and CDR2 SQIVND (reference sequence). V gave up 1 base and J gave up 0 bases, with 7 bases separating them. The CDR3 has 15 residues. This CDR3 reads CASSIAGFSYNEQFF. CDR3 coding DNA: TGTGCCAGTAGTATAGCAGGGTTCTCCTACAATGAGCAGTTCTTC.

This clonotype has only a few counts. The chain uses TRBV12-3 or TRBV12-4 and TRBJ1-5; D remains unclear. The V gene lost 5 bases and the J gene lost 6 bases, with 8 bases spanning the gap. The CDR3 spans 12 residues. Here the CDR3 reads CASSPTVQPQHF. The CDR3 bases are TGTGCCAGCAGTCCTACAGTTCAGCCCCAGCATTTT.

J is TRBJ1-3 and V is TRBV12-3 or TRBV12-4; 10 bases are shared with TRBD1. The CDR3 has 15 amino acids. The ends lost 3 bases at V and 4 bases at J; junction bases unmatched: 3. DNA for the CDR3: TGTGCCAGCAGTTTCGCGACAGGGGGCGGAAACACCATATATTTT. Protein: CASSFATGGGNTIYF.

As regards this clonotype: A read error may produce the germline difference seen at one junction end. This rearrangement joins TRBV5-4 to TRBJ1-4; tentatively, D is TRBD1 (6 bases). Germline V gene lookup returns CDR1 SGHNT and CDR2 YYREEE (reference sequence). The CDR3 runs 16 residues. The CDR3, as DNA: TGTGCCAGCAGTCCTACCATGGGGGGCCTTAATGAAAAACCGTTTTTT. It codes for CASSPTMGGLNEKPFF.

The V and J genes are TRBV5-7 and TRBJ2-3, with D tentatively TRBD1 (5 bases). TRBV5-7 is marked as an open reading frame, function uncertain. The CDR3 spans 16 residues. V lost 0 bases and J 0 bases, leaving 11 bases between the germline ends. The CDR3 sequence: CASSLGTTDSTDTQYF. CDR3 coding DNA: TGTGCCAGCAGCTTGGGGACAACTGACAGCACAGATACGCAGTATTTT.

V usage is TRBV5-5 and J usage is TRBJ2-1, with D maybe TRBD2 (6 bases). CDR1 and CDR2 from the germline V gene are SGHKS and YYEKEE (reference sequence). The CDR3 runs 15 residues. The V end lost 2 bases, the J end lost 9 bases, and 18 bases lay between the germline ends. The CDR3 region is CASSLSKRLGGEQFF. CDR3 coding DNA: TGTGCCAGCAGCTTATCGAAAAGACTAGGAGGTGAGCAGTTCTTC.

This clonotype was recorded a few times. V gene TRBV24-1 combines with J gene TRBJ2-3; D remains ambiguous. Germline V CDR1 and CDR2: KGHDR, SFDVKD. V was pared by 4 bases and J by 6 bases, with 4 bases between. The CDR3 is 11 amino acids. The chain's CDR3 is CATSEWDTQYF. The CDR3 nucleotides read TGTGCCACCAGTGAGTGGGATACGCAGTATTTT.

The chain has TRBV12-3 or TRBV12-4 and TRBJ2-3; D not resolved. This CDR3 spans 15 amino acids. V was clipped by 5 bases and J by 4 bases, with 16 bases between them. The CDR3 DNA reads TGTGCCAGCAGTCCCACCCGCGCTAGTCCAGATACGCAGTATTTT. This encodes CASSPTRASPDTQYF.

The rearrangement uses TRBV27 and TRBJ2-3; 9 bases align to TRBD2. Germline CDR1 MNHEY, CDR2 SMNVEV (reference sequence). CDR3 length: 16 residues. Trimming at V came to 4 bases and at J to 2 bases, leaving 7 bases not matched to a gene. DNA for the CDR3: TGTGCCAGCAGTTCCCTGCGGGGGGGCCTCACAGATACGCAGTATTTT. The encoded protein is CASSSLRGGLTDTQYF.

This clonotype has only a few counts. The genes are TRBV28 and TRBJ1-2; TRBD1 aligns across 10 bases. Germline lookup yields CDR1 MDHEN and CDR2 SYDVKM. V shed 6 bases, J shed 9 bases, and the junction held 10 bases outside the gene matches. The CDR3 totals 14 residues. CDR3 DNA sequence: TGTGCCAGCAGGAGAGCGACAGGGGGCGTGAGCTACACCTTC. It translates to CASRRATGGVSYTF.